These T cell receptor beta chains were read from a single sample in a study of blood T cell repertoires in COVID-19. Measured with immunoSEQ multiplex PCR; TCRdb has only the in-frame clones, and not every one. The top ten hold about 1.5% of the sample, which has a few hundred thousand clones, about 90% seen once. Sequencing was carried out using PBMCs or T cells enriched from blood (not recorded which). Source of these receptors: a man aged 25 to 40 who had recovered from COVID-19. Each CDR3 is given without its conserved first and last residue. Fields, in order: CDR3 length, V gene, CDR3 protein.

>14|TRBV7-9
ASSPTSGGARDTQY
>12|TRBV2
ASSEAGQYYGYT
>13|TRBV18
ASSPGGGGNQPQH
>12|TRBV18
ASSPPTGGDEQF
>13|TRBV29-1
SVYVPGQENTEAF
>12|TRBV9
ASSVVDRGYEQY
>11|TRBV11-3
ASSPHMTGELF
>11|TRBV18
ASSPDRAYGYT
>12|TRBV5-1
ASSLGSSGNTIY
>12|TRBV6-5
ASSYDYLTGELF
>13|TRBV10-3
AISEPGDSYNEQF
>13|TRBV15
ATSGQTGRNEKLF
>11|TRBV5-4
ASSLDREQPQH
>17|TRBV27
ASSLFTPDRSGINYGYT
>14|TRBV5-5
ASSHTGGVPNTEAF
>13|TRBV5-1
ASSLVGQGLGEQF
>13|TRBV19
ASSIGGQGRSPLH
>11|TRBV5-1
ASSLDRQETQY
>12|TRBV7-9
ASSSTGVYTEAF
>13|TRBV30
AWSLGMGGAQPQH
>13|TRBV18
ASSPLPGLWETQY
>13|TRBV5-1
ASSLEGIYTGELF
>13|TRBV11-2
ASSLGAGVREKLF
>15|TRBV6-2/TRBV6-3
ASSYGKGGRFYNEQF
>14|TRBV4-1
ASSPGKGPSVDEQY
>11|TRBV12-5
ASGLYPNTEAF
>14|TRBV7-8
ASSLEGGRVPLGYT
>12|TRBV7-2
ASRFDRTNTEAF
>11|TRBV4-1
ASSQGLTGGYT
>16|TRBV19
ASSIPFIRVDSGFGYT
>13|TRBV7-9
ASSQGQGFDNEQF
>12|TRBV27
ASSPDSKSYGYT
>17|TRBV3-1/TRBV3-2
ASSQETRMWQGVLNEQF
>14|TRBV18
ASSPPTGEATGELF
>11|TRBV7-9
ASSQRDTGELF
>12|TRBV7-9
ASSPGTDNQPQH
>11|TRBV13
ASRGQGVIGYT
>12|TRBV7-9
ASSFYPNTGELF
>13|TRBV5-8
ASSGGDGTQETQY
>13|TRBV3-1/TRBV3-2
ASSQDLARQETQY
>12|TRBV5-6
ASSLLQGTYEQY
>13|TRBV5-1
ASSSPGTKGNIQY
>15|TRBV18
ASSPGLAGEYTDTQY
>15|TRBV4-1
ASSQGWGSGSQETQY
>15|TRBV5-1
ASSLGSSGSSTDTQY
>13|TRBV7-9
ASTDGGSSYNEQF
>12|TRBV5-6
ASSFQGVGQPQH
>11|TRBV29-1
SVGRTGGEKLF
>9|TRBV28
ASRWTAEAF
>10|TRBV7-6
ASSLRDNEQF
>11|TRBV19
ASSIDPLEGYT
>9|TRBV20-1
SARNLYGYT
>14|TRBV14
ASSHIGQGNNSPLH